These T cell receptor beta chains were read from a single sample in a study of chemoradiotherapy in HPV16-positive cancers. TCRdb keeps only in-frame clones here, not all; method: immunoSEQ multiplex PCR. Found here are approximately 6,600 clones, approximately 90% of them singletons; the top ten hold around 9%. The sequenced sample was tumor tissue, obtained from a patient who underwent chemoradiotherapy. These receptors were obtained from a human donor with HPV-associated anogenital cancer. Each CDR3 is given with its conserved first and last residue. A D gene is named only where the DNA matches it firmly. Rows may omit the clone size; those that give it use once, few, many or a size class.

d_gene	v_gene	abundance	j_gene	CDR3aa	CDR3nt
.	TRBV11-2	.	TRBJ2-3	CASSSMTDRTTDTQYF	TGTGCCAGCAGCTCTATGACCGACAGGACCACAGATACGCAGTATTTT
.	TRBV19	.	TRBJ1-3	CASSSPPGINTIYF	TGTGCCAGTAGTAGCCCCCCCGGGATCAACACCATATATTTT
.	TRBV19	.	TRBJ1-2	CASTGTNYGYTF	TGTGCCAGTACCGGGACAAACTATGGCTACACCTTC
TRBD1	TRBV25-1	.	TRBJ1-2	CASSGQGAGGYTF	TGTGCCAGCAGTGGTCAGGGGGCAGGGGGCTACACCTTC
.	TRBV6-5	.	TRBJ1-5	CASRSQGGQPQHF	TGTGCCAGCAGGTCCCAGGGAGGACAGCCCCAGCATTTT
TRBD1	TRBV14	.	TRBJ1-5	CASSHMKQGYSNQPQHF	TGTGCCAGCAGCCACATGAAACAGGGGTATAGCAATCAGCCCCAGCATTTT
.	TRBV30	.	TRBJ2-6	CAWSSGANVLTF	TGTGCCTGGAGCTCTGGGGCCAACGTCCTGACTTTC
.	TRBV18	.	TRBJ2-5	CASSPRQDGSETQYF	TGTGCCAGCTCACCACGGCAGGATGGGTCAGAGACCCAGTACTTC
.	TRBV7-3	.	TRBJ2-2	CASSLTRNTGELFF	TGTGCCAGCAGCTTAACCCGAAACACCGGGGAGCTGTTTTTT
.	TRBV7-9	.	TRBJ2-2	CASRTQGGGTGELFF	TGTGCCAGCAGGACACAGGGAGGAGGGACCGGGGAGCTGTTTTTT
.	TRBV10-1	.	TRBJ2-7	CASSESRGFSYEQYF	TGCGCCAGCAGTGAGTCGAGAGGATTCTCCTACGAGCAGTACTTC
TRBD1	TRBV29-1	.	TRBJ2-7	CSVERGQGGYEQYF	TGCAGCGTCGAACGTGGACAGGGAGGATACGAGCAGTACTTC
.	TRBV11-2	.	TRBJ2-1	CASSPLRIDNEQFF	TGTGCCAGCAGCCCACTAAGGATCGACAATGAGCAGTTCTTC
.	TRBV5-1	.	TRBJ2-5	CASRTDPQETQYF	TGCGCCAGCAGGACTGATCCACAAGAGACCCAGTACTTC
.	TRBV5-1	.	TRBJ1-3	CASSLRVGTSGNTIYF	TGCGCCAGCAGCTTGCGTGTGGGAACTTCTGGAAACACCATATATTTT
TRBD2	TRBV5-5	.	TRBJ2-7	CASSLGLAGAYEQYF	TGTGCCAGCAGCCTAGGACTAGCGGGGGCCTACGAGCAGTACTTC
.	TRBV11-2	large	TRBJ2-7	CASSLGPGAEQYF	TGTGCCAGCAGCTTAGGCCCTGGGGCCGAGCAGTACTTC
TRBD2	TRBV30	.	TRBJ2-7	CAWRDGRGISYEQYF	TGTGCCTGGAGAGACGGGAGGGGGATCTCCTACGAGCAGTACTTC
.	TRBV4-1	few	TRBJ2-5	CASSQDRNVLMWETQYF	TGCGCCAGCAGCCAGGACCGCAATGTTCTGATGTGGGAGACCCAGTACTTC
.	TRBV10-1	.	TRBJ1-1	CASSPDLNTEAFF	TGCGCCAGCAGTCCGGACTTGAACACTGAAGCTTTCTTT
.	TRBV14	.	TRBJ1-2	CASLVNLPSGYTF	TGTGCCAGCTTGGTAAATCTTCCTAGTGGCTACACCTTC
TRBD1	TRBV27	.	TRBJ1-2	CASSDRDRDTKDYGYTF	TGTGCCAGCAGTGATCGGGACAGGGACACAAAGGACTATGGCTACACCTTC
TRBD2	TRBV19	.	TRBJ2-1	CASSILAGAPSYNEQFF	TGTGCCAGTAGTATATTAGCGGGAGCGCCTTCCTACAATGAGCAGTTCTTC
.	TRBV27	.	TRBJ1-2	CATPLLGYTF	TGTGCCACCCCCCTTCTTGGCTACACCTTC
.	TRBV5-1	.	TRBJ2-1	CASSFQSMDYNEQFF	TGCGCCAGCAGCTTTCAGTCCATGGACTACAATGAGCAGTTCTTC
.	TRBV4-2	once	TRBJ2-1	CASSQEDSNSYNEQFF	TGTGCCAGCAGCCAAGAAGACAGCAACTCCTACAATGAGCAGTTCTTC
.	TRBV5-6	.	TRBJ1-2	CASSAVYGYTF	TGTGCCAGCAGCGCAGTATATGGCTACACCTTC
.	TRBV6-5	.	TRBJ2-7	CASSSTGTYEQYF	TGTGCCAGCAGTTCGACAGGCACCTACGAGCAGTACTTC
.	TRBV10-3	.	TRBJ1-3	CAISESSGNTIYF	TGTGCCATCAGTGAGTCGTCAGGAAACACCATATATTTT
.	TRBV19	few	TRBJ2-1	CASSIVRGVNEQFF	TGTGCCAGTAGTATAGTCAGGGGCGTCAATGAGCAGTTCTTC
.	TRBV5-1	once	TRBJ2-3	CASSIDPDTQYF	TGCGCCAGCAGCATCGATCCAGATACGCAGTATTTT
.	TRBV19	.	TRBJ2-1	CAGWREREQFF	TGTGCGGGGTGGCGGGAAAGGGAGCAGTTCTTC
.	TRBV25-1	.	TRBJ2-3	CASSPGADTQYF	TGTGCCAGCAGCCCTGGGGCAGATACGCAGTATTTT
.	TRBV19	.	TRBJ2-7	CASSIRGTAYEQYF	TGTGCCAGTAGTATCCGCGGGACAGCCTACGAGCAGTACTTC
.	TRBV4-2	.	TRBJ2-7	CASSQDAAYEQYF	TGTGCCAGCAGCCAAGATGCCGCCTACGAGCAGTACTTC
TRBD2	TRBV18	few	TRBJ2-1	CATRTSGYNEQFF	TGTGCCACCAGGACTAGCGGTTACAATGAGCAGTTCTTC
.	TRBV29-1	.	TRBJ2-7	CSVGRDYEQYF	TGCAGCGTTGGCAGGGACTACGAGCAGTACTTC